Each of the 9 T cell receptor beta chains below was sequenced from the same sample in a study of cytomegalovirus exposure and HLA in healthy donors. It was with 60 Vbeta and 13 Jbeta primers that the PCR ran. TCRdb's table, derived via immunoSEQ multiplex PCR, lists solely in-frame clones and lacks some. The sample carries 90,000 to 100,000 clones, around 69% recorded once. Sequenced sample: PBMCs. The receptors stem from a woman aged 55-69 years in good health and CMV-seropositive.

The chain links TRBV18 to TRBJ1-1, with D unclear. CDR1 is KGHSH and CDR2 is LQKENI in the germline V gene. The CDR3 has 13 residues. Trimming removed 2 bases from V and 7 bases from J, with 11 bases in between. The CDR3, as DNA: TGTGCCAGCTCACCAGCTATAGAGGGTGAAGCTTTCTTT. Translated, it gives CASSPAIEGEAFF.

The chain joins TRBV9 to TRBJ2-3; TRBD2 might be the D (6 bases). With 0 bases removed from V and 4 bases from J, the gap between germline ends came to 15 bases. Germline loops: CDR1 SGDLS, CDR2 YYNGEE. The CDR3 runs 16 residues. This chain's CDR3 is CASSVGDSLGSDTQYF. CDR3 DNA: TGTGCCAGCAGCGTAGGGGACTCCCTGGGATCAGATACGCAGTATTTT.

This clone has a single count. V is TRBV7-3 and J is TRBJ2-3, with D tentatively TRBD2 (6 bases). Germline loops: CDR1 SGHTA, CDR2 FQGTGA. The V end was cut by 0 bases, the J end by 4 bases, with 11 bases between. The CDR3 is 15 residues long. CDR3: CASSLTGSGADTQYF. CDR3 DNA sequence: TGTGCCAGCAGCTTAACCGGGAGCGGCGCAGATACGCAGTATTTT.

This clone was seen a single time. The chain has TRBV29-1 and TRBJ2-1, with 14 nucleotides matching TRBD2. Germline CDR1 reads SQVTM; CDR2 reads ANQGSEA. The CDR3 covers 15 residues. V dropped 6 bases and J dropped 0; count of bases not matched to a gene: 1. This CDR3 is CSVGTSGSSYNEQFF. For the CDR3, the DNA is TGCAGCGTCGGGACTAGCGGGAGCTCCTACAATGAGCAGTTCTTC.

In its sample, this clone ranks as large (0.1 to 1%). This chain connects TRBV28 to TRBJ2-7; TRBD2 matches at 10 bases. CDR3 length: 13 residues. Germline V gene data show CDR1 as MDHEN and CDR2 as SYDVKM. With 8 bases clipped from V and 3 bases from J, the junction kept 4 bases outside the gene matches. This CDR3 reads CASLIAGGYEQYF. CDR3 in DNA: TGTGCCAGCCTTATAGCGGGAGGCTACGAGCAGTACTTC.

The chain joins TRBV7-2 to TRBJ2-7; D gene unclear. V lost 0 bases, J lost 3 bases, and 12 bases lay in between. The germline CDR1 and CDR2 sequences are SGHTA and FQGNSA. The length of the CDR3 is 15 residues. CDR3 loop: CASSLAASFDYEQYF. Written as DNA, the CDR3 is TGTGCCAGCAGCTTAGCCGCTAGTTTCGACTACGAGCAGTACTTC.

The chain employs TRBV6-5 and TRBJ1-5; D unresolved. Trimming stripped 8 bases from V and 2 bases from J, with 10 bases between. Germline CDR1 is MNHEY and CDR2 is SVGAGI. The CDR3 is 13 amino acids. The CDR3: CASQDTGNQPQHF. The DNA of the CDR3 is TGTGCCAGCCAGGATACGGGCAATCAGCCCCAGCATTTT.

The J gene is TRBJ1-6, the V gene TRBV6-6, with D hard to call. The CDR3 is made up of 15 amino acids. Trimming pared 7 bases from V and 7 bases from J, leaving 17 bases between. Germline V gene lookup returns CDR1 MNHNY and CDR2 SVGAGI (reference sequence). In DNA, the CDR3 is TGTGCCAGCACCCTACTGGTCGTCCGGAATTCACCCCTCCACTTT. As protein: CASTLLVVRNSPLHF.

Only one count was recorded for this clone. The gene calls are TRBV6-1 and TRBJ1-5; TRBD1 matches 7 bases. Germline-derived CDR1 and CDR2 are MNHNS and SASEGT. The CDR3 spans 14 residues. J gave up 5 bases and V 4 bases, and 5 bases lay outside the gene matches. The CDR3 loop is CASSASGGDQPQHF. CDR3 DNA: TGTGCCAGCAGTGCCTCAGGGGGTGATCAGCCCCAGCATTTT.